These T cell receptor beta chains were read from a single sample in a study of T cell changes during pregnancy in multiple sclerosis. TCRdb keeps only in-frame clones here, not all; method: immunoSEQ multiplex PCR. The sample carries tens of thousands of clones, about 93% recorded once. Sequenced here: CD4+ T cells from peripheral blood mononuclear cells, sampled before pregnancy. The origin of the receptors is a female donor with multiple sclerosis, enrolled in a pregnancy study. Both conserved end residues are part of each CDR3. The D gene is left open where the match is weak. Where a row states a size, it is once, few, many or the class of an expanded clone; other rows omit it.

TRBJ2-1	-	TRBD2	TRBV29-1	CSLQSGSSYNEQFF	TGCAGCTTACAGAGCGGGAGCTCCTACAATGAGCAGTTCTTC
TRBJ1-3	-	-	TRBV19	CASSLTGLVSGNTIYF	TGTGCCAGTAGTCTTACAGGTCTGGTCTCTGGAAACACCATATATTTT
TRBJ2-7	once	-	TRBV19	CASSSTLDGYEQYF	TGTGCCAGTAGTTCTACCCTAGATGGTTACGAGCAGTACTTC
TRBJ2-7	-	TRBD2	TRBV29-1	CSVELAADYEQYF	TGCAGCGTTGAACTAGCGGCTGATTACGAGCAGTACTTC
TRBJ2-3	-	TRBD2	TRBV28	CASSLVMLRTRGPLASTDTQYF	TGTGCCAGCAGTTTAGTTATGCTCAGGACTAGAGGGCCGCTGGCTAGCACAGATACGCAGTATTTT
TRBJ2-7	-	TRBD1	TRBV27	CASSFTGTGTGGRQYF	TGTGCCAGCAGTTTTACCGGGACAGGGACAGGAGGAAGGCAGTACTTC
TRBJ2-3	once	TRBD2	TRBV30	CAWGSGLAGRDTQYF	TGTGCCTGGGGGTCGGGACTAGCGGGGAGGGATACGCAGTATTTT
TRBJ1-6	-	TRBD1	TRBV29-1	CSVKQGNSPLHF	TGCAGCGTTAAACAGGGGAATTCACCCCTCCACTTT
TRBJ2-1	-	TRBD1	TRBV15	CATSSPRTGDDEQFF	TGTGCCACCAGCAGCCCCCGGACAGGGGATGATGAGCAGTTCTTC
TRBJ2-7	-	-	TRBV6-1	CASSGALYEQYF	TGTGCCAGCAGTGGGGCCCTTTACGAGCAGTACTTC
TRBJ2-7	-	-	TRBV5-1	CASSSPNYEQYF	TGCGCCAGCAGCTCCCCAAACTACGAGCAGTACTTC